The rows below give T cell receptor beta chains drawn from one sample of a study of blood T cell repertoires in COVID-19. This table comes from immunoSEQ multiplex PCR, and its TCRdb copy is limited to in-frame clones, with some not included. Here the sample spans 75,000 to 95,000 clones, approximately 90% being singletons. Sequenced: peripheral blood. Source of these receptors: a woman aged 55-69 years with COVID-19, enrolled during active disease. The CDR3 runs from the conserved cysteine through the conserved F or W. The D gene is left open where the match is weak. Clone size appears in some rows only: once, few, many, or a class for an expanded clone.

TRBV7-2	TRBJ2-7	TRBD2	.	CASSTLAGDYEQYF	TGTGCCAGCAGCACTTTGGCGGGGGACTACGAGCAGTACTTC
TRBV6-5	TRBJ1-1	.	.	CASRDRGWTEAFF	TGTGCCAGCAGGGACAGAGGATGGACTGAAGCTTTCTTT
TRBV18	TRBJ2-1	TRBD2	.	CASSPNTPGLAGGQWNEQFF	TGTGCCAGCTCACCAAATACTCCGGGACTAGCGGGGGGGCAATGGAATGAGCAGTTCTTC
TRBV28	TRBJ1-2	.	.	CASSSNQGNYGYTF	TGTGCCAGCAGTTCAAACCAGGGGAACTATGGCTACACCTTC
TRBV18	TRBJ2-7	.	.	CASSPLRSYEQYF	TGTGCCAGCTCACCATTGCGCTCCTACGAGCAGTACTTC
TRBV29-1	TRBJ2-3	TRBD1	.	CSVDRDRADTQYF	TGCAGCGTGGACAGGGACCGAGCAGATACGCAGTATTTT
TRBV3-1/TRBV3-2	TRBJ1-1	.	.	CASSQGSGGTAFF	TGTGCCAGCAGCCAAGGGTCGGGGGGCACAGCTTTCTTT
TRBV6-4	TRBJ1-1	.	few	CASSIRGGLQAFF	TGTGCCAGCAGTATACGGGGAGGACTCCAAGCTTTCTTT
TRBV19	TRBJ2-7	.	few	CASSTGDEQYF	TGTGCCAGTAGTACAGGGGACGAGCAGTACTTC
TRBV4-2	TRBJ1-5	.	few	CASSQTDSNQPQHF	TGTGCCAGCAGCCAAACAGATAGCAATCAGCCCCAGCATTTT
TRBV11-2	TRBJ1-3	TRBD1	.	CASSLGQLNTIYF	TGTGCCAGCAGCTTGGGACAGCTAAACACCATATATTTT
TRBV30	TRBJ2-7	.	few	CAWRAGTLGQYF	TGTGCCTGGAGGGCCGGGACACTTGGGCAGTACTTC
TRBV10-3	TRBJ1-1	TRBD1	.	CAISESGQGSNTEAFF	TGTGCCATCAGTGAGTCTGGACAGGGGTCGAACACTGAAGCTTTCTTT
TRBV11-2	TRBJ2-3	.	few	CASSLEAAARGKDTQYF	TGTGCCAGCAGCTTAGAGGCGGCGGCCAGGGGAAAAGATACGCAGTATTTT
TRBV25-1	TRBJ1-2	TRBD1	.	CASSSPGAGGAYGGYTF	TGTGCCAGCAGCTCCCCCGGGGCAGGGGGCGCTTATGGTGGCTACACCTTC
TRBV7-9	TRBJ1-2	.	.	CASSASAGSYGYTF	TGTGCCAGCAGCGCCTCGGCGGGGAGCTATGGCTACACCTTC
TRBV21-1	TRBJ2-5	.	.	CASSKLVLQEVGETQYF	TGTGCCAGCAGCAAACTCGTATTGCAGGAGGTAGGAGAGACCCAGTACTTC
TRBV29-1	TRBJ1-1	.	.	CSVEKTSGITEAFF	TGCAGCGTTGAAAAGACTTCGGGGATCACTGAAGCTTTCTTT
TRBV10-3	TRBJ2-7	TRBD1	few	CAISEYQTGNRGLINEQYF	TGTGCCATCAGTGAGTATCAAACCGGGAACAGGGGGCTGATCAACGAGCAGTACTTC
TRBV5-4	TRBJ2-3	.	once	CASSRDGGPDTQYF	TGTGCCAGCAGCCGGGACGGGGGGCCGGATACGCAGTATTTT
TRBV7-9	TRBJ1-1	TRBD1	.	CASSLTGGFNTEAFF	TGTGCCAGCAGCTTGACAGGGGGATTCAACACTGAAGCTTTCTTT
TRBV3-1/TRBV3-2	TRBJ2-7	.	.	CASSRYGSYEQYF	TGTGCCAGCAGCCGGTACGGCTCCTACGAGCAGTACTTC
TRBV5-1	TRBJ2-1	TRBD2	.	CASSLDGLSSGGEQFF	TGCGCCAGCAGCTTGGATGGCCTAAGTAGCGGGGGAGAGCAGTTCTTC
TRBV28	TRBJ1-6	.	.	CASSRVGPLHF	TGTGCCAGCAGCAGGGTTGGACCCCTCCACTTT
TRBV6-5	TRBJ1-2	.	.	CASRRGEGYTF	TGTGCCAGCAGGCGGGGGGAGGGCTACACCTTC
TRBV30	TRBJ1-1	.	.	CAWSRTQNTEAFF	TGTGCCTGGAGCCGGACACAGAACACTGAAGCTTTCTTT
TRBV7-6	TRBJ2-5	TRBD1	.	CASSSMPTGVGTQYF	TGTGCCAGCAGCTCAATGCCGACAGGGGTCGGGACCCAGTACTTC
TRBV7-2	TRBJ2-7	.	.	CASSFLGAGQFYEQYF	TGTGCCAGCAGCTTCTTAGGGGCGGGACAGTTCTACGAGCAGTACTTC
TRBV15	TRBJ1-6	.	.	CATSRDGAVDNSPLHF	TGTGCCACCAGCAGAGATGGGGCAGTAGATAATTCACCCCTCCACTTT
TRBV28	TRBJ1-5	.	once	CASSFKRAGNQPQHF	TGTGCCAGCAGTTTTAAGAGGGCTGGCAATCAGCCCCAGCATTTT
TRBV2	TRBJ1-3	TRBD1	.	CASRTGATGNTIYF	TGTGCCAGCAGAACAGGGGCCACTGGAAACACCATATATTTT
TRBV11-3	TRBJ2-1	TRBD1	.	CASSRNGQGRNEQFF	TGTGCCAGCAGCCGGAATGGACAGGGGCGTAATGAGCAGTTCTTC
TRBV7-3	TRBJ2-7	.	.	CASSPGTRHEQYF	TGTGCCAGCAGCCCCGGGACACGACACGAGCAGTACTTC
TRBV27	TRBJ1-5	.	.	CASSLSRVDQPQHF	TGTGCCAGCAGTTTATCGAGGGTTGATCAGCCCCAGCATTTT
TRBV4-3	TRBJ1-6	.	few	CASSQVGTGDSPLHF	TGCGCCAGCAGCCAAGTGGGGACGGGGGATTCACCCCTCCACTTT
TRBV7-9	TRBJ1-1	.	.	CASSLGGKNTEAFF	TGTGCCAGCAGCTTAGGCGGGAAGAACACTGAAGCTTTCTTT
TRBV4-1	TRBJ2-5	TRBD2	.	CASSLGLAVETQYF	TGCGCCAGCAGCCTAGGACTAGCGGTAGAGACCCAGTACTTC
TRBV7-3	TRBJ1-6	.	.	CASGARASNSPLHF	TGTGCCAGCGGGGCCCGGGCCTCAAATTCACCCCTCCACTTT
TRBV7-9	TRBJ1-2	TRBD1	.	CASSPTRTGNYGYTF	TGTGCCAGCAGCCCTACAAGGACAGGGAACTATGGCTACACCTTC
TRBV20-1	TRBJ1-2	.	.	CSARPGWGYTF	TGCAGTGCTCGGCCGGGTTGGGGCTACACCTTC